A single sample gave rise to the 25 T cell receptor beta chains below, sequenced in a study of T-cell reconstitution after alpha-beta-depleted transplantation in children. Unique molecular identifiers were incorporated when the TCRbeta library was constructed. TCRdb called the PCR reads again in MiXCR, with one record for every CDR3 protein. The table has roughly 280,000 distinct CDR3 sequences, roughly 10% seen once. The sequencing here drew on peripheral blood, taken 180 days after TCRalphabeta/CD19-depleted stem cell transplant. These TCRs come from a male patient between 2 and 9 years old who had a stem cell transplant for chronic granulomatous disease, so the T cells may come from the graft donor.

The chain is built from TRBV20-1 and TRBJ2-6; TRBD1 matches 10 bases. With 6 bases clipped from V and 3 bases from J, the junction kept 11 bases outside the gene matches. The CDR3 length is 17 residues. CDR1 is DFQATT, CDR2 SNEGSKA, per germline (reference sequence). CDR3 residues: CSATRQGAVFGANVLTF. CDR3 DNA sequence: TGCAGTGCCACCAGACAGGGGGCGGTCTTTGGGGCCAACGTCCTGACTTTC.

Comment on this clonotype: A much bigger clone sits one base away, suggesting this may be a read error. The chain recombines TRBV12-3 or TRBV12-4 with TRBJ2-1; perhaps TRBD2 as D (5 bases). Trimming cost V 6 bases and J 6 bases, with 12 bases left between them. The CDR3 is made up of 13 amino acids. The CDR3 loop is CASRSNSANEQFF. DNA for the CDR3: TGTGCCAGCAGATCAAATAGCGCCAATGAGCAGTTCTTC.

There are many counts of this clonotype. The rearrangement uses TRBV24-1 and TRBJ2-7; D may match TRBD1 or TRBD2 (6 bases each). Germline loops: CDR1 KGHDR, CDR2 SFDVKD. The CDR3 length is 16 residues. V was pared by 8 bases and J by 2 bases, with 21 bases between. CDR3 nucleotide sequence: TGTGCCACCACTCTGCCTTGGGGGGCCCTCCCCTACGAGCAGTACTTC. This codes for CATTLPWGALPYEQYF.

This clonotype was found many times. V gene TRBV28 combines with J gene TRBJ2-1, with 7 positions matching TRBD2. The germline V gene has CDR1 MDHEN and CDR2 SYDVKM. This CDR3 region has 16 residues. V was clipped by 5 bases and J by 7 bases; unmatched bases: 14. The CDR3 protein is CASSAQVAGVGNEQFF. In DNA, the CDR3 is TGTGCCAGCAGTGCCCAGGTGGCGGGAGTGGGTAATGAGCAGTTCTTC.

This clonotype was observed many times. The chain is built from TRBV7-9 and TRBJ2-1, with unresolved D. Germline V gives CDR1 SEHNR, CDR2 FQNEAQ (reference sequence). Trimming stripped 5 bases from V and 15 bases from J, with 11 bases between. The CDR3 spans 10 residues. CDR3 nucleotide sequence: TGTGCCAGCAGCGGATGGGTGATGTTCTTC. Amino acid sequence: CASSGWVMFF.

This clonotype occurred a few times. The chain links TRBV30 to TRBJ2-7; D uncertain. CDR1 is GTSNPN, CDR2 SVGIG, per germline (reference sequence). Trimming stripped 3 bases from V and 2 bases from J, with 14 bases between. The CDR3 sequence is 14 residues long. As DNA, the CDR3 is TGTGCCTGGAGGGGTATCGGCAAAGCCTACGAGCAGTACTTC. Translated: CAWRGIGKAYEQYF.

There are many counts of this clonotype. V usage is TRBV5-1 and J usage is TRBJ2-5; maybe TRBD1 (6 bases). The V end was cut by 3 bases, the J end by 2 bases, with 11 bases between. Germline V lookup: CDR1 SGHRS, CDR2 YFSETQ. The CDR3 has 14 amino acids. CDR3 nucleotide sequence: TGCGCCAGCAGCTATTTCGACAGGCAAGAGACCCAGTACTTC. Its translation is CASSYFDRQETQYF.

This clonotype came up many times. The V call is TRBV20-1, the J call TRBJ2-3; 8 nucleotides align to TRBD2. Germline CDR1 reads DFQATT; CDR2 reads SNEGSKA (reference sequence). This CDR3 comprises 16 residues. V dropped 6 bases and J dropped 0; count of bases not matched to a gene: 11. The CDR3 reads CSAPPVAGISTDTQYF. CDR3 sequence (DNA): TGCAGTGCGCCCCCAGTAGCGGGGATCAGCACAGATACGCAGTATTTT.

The chain is built from TRBV5-1 and TRBJ1-1, with D unresolved. The germline CDR1 and CDR2 sequences are SGHRS and YFSETQ. The CDR3 contains 14 residues. V gave up 0 bases and J gave up 2 bases, with 8 bases separating them. CDR3: CASSLARTNTEAFF. In nucleotides, the CDR3 is TGCGCCAGCAGCTTGGCTCGAACCAACACTGAAGCTTTCTTT.

This clonotype was detected many times. The V gene is TRBV28, the J gene TRBJ2-7, with D tentatively TRBD2 (6 bases). The CDR3 contains 14 residues. Trimming cost V 10 bases and J 2 bases, with 18 bases left between them. Per the germline V gene, CDR1 is MDHEN and CDR2 is SYDVKM. CDR3 sequence reads: CATLLGRRAYEQYF. CDR3 nucleotides: TGTGCCACGCTCCTGGGTCGGAGGGCCTACGAGCAGTACTTC.

J is TRBJ2-7 and V is TRBV19, with 9 bases aligning to TRBD1. Germline CDR1 LNHDA, CDR2 SQIVND (reference sequence). The V segment lost 1 base and the J segment 3 bases; nucleotides outside the gene matches: 10. The CDR3 runs 17 residues. CDR3 sequence (DNA): TGTGCCAGTAGTATAGCCTCCGGGACAGGGACGGTCTACGAGCAGTACTTC. It encodes CASSIASGTGTVYEQYF.

This clonotype was counted between two and nine times. The chain links TRBV30 to TRBJ1-2; 8 bases are shared with TRBD1. The CDR3 spans 14 residues. Germline values: CDR1 GTSNPN, CDR2 SVGIG (reference sequence). V lost 5 bases, J lost 4 bases, and 9 bases stayed unmatched. The CDR3: CAWLTTGDVYGYTF. CDR3 bases: TGTGCCTGGCTCACGACAGGGGATGTCTATGGCTACACCTTC.

This clonotype has ten or more counts. The V and J genes are TRBV4-2 and TRBJ2-1; D unresolved. This CDR3 comprises 11 residues. V lost 0 bases and J 6 bases, leaving 0 bases between the germline ends. CDR1 is LGHNA and CDR2 is YNFKEQ in the germline V gene. The CDR3 reads CASSQDNEQFF. CDR3 bases: TGTGCCAGCAGCCAAGACAATGAGCAGTTCTTC.

This clonotype was seen ten or more times. The rearrangement uses TRBV28 and TRBJ2-7; no clear D. Germline V CDR1 and CDR2: MDHEN, SYDVKM. Trimming removed 2 bases at V and 4 bases at J, with 15 bases between. The length of the CDR3 is 15 residues. The DNA for the CDR3 is TGTGCCAGCAGTTTAGGATCGGAGTCTGGATACGAGCAGTACTTC. This gives the protein CASSLGSESGYEQYF.

Comment on this clonotype: One junction end disagrees with the germline gene, perhaps due to a read error. The rearrangement joins TRBV7-7 to TRBJ1-1; D not resolved. Per the germline V gene, CDR1 is SSHAT and CDR2 is FNYEAQ (reference sequence). The CDR3 sequence is 13 residues long. This CDR3 is CASSFPPNTEAFF. CDR3 sequence (DNA): TGTGCTAGCAGCTTCCCCCCGAACACTGAAGCTTTCTTT.

The table lists this clonotype with many counts. The CDR3 loop reads CASSFSGASDTQYF. The CDR3 DNA sequence: TGTGCCAGCAGTTTTAGCGGGGCCTCAGATACGCAGTATTTT. The V and J genes are TRBV6-5 and TRBJ2-3, with TRBD2 matching over 8 bases. The trim removed 4 bases at V and 4 bases at J, leaving 4 bases unmatched. The CDR3 covers 14 residues. Germline V CDR1 and CDR2: MNHEY, SVGAGI.

As for this clonotype: A much larger clone differs by one base, so this may be a read error. The chain couples TRBV6-4 to TRBJ2-1; D might be TRBD2 (6 bases). The germline gives CDR1 MRHNA, CDR2 SNTAGT. The CDR3 sequence is 15 residues long. The CDR3 DNA reads TGTGCCAGCAGTGACGGCGGGGCACAGTACAATGAGCATTTCTTC. This sequence encodes CASSDGGAQYNEHFF.

This clonotype appeared many times. The CDR3 bases are TGTGCCAGCGGGACAGGGTCGCAAGAGACCCAGTACTTC. Its protein product is CASGTGSQETQYF. This chain connects TRBV28 to TRBJ2-5, with 9 bases aligning to TRBD1. This CDR3 is 13 amino acids long. The germline V gene has CDR1 MDHEN and CDR2 SYDVKM. J gave up 2 bases and V 8 bases, and 3 bases lay outside the gene matches.

This clonotype was detected ten times or more. This sequence joins TRBV29-1 and TRBJ2-5; 7 bases line up with TRBD1. The length of the CDR3 is 12 residues. The trim removed 4 bases at V and 3 bases at J, leaving 2 bases unmatched. Germline V CDR1 and CDR2: SQVTM, ANQGSEA. CDR3 region: CSVGDREETQYF. Here the CDR3 DNA reads TGCAGCGTTGGCGACAGGGAAGAGACCCAGTACTTC.

This clonotype was seen at least ten times. V is TRBV10-3 and J is TRBJ1-2; TRBD1 is a possible D gene (5 bases). Germline-derived CDR1 and CDR2 are ENHRY and SYGVKD. The CDR3 contains 13 residues. Trimming pared 2 bases from V and 2 bases from J, leaving 6 bases between. The CDR3 is CAISEGGNYGYTF. In DNA form, the CDR3 reads TGTGCCATCAGTGAGGGGGGGAACTATGGCTACACCTTC.

This clonotype has a count of ten or more. The V gene is TRBV6-5, the J gene TRBJ2-2; 9 bases align to TRBD1. The CDR3 consists of 16 residues. The V gene's germline CDR1 is MNHEY and CDR2 SVGAGI. With 0 bases clipped from V and 4 bases from J, the junction kept 3 bases outside the gene matches. This CDR3 reads CASSYSGQGITGELFF. CDR3 nucleotide sequence: TGTGCCAGCAGTTACTCGGGACAGGGTATCACCGGGGAGCTGTTTTTT.

This clonotype was observed at least ten times. The chain recombines TRBV5-5 with TRBJ2-3; D is tentatively TRBD1 or TRBD2 (6 bases each). Trimming took 5 bases from V and 3 from J, leaving 16 bases between them. This CDR3 comprises 15 residues. CDR1 SGHKS and CDR2 YYEKEE come from the germline V gene (reference sequence). The CDR3 loop is CASSPRGVSTDTQYF. CDR3 sequence (DNA): TGTGCCAGCAGTCCAAGGGGGGTTAGTACAGATACGCAGTATTTT.

This clonotype was recorded many times. The chain couples TRBV7-4 to TRBJ2-1; unclear D gene. The CDR3 has 12 amino acids. CDR1 is SGHVT, CDR2 SQSDAQ, per germline. Between the trimmed V and J ends, which lost 5 bases and 2 bases, there was a span of 4 bases. For the CDR3, the DNA is TGTGCCAGCAGCCCCACCTACAATGAGCAGTTCTTC. Encoded protein: CASSPTYNEQFF.

This clonotype was detected ten times or more. The chain is built from TRBV28 and TRBJ2-2, with TRBD2 identical over 12 bases. The CDR3 sequence is 14 residues long. Germline-derived CDR1 and CDR2 are MDHEN and SYDVKM. The junction had 1 base not matched to a gene; V was cut back by 8 bases and J by 3 bases. The DNA of the CDR3 is TGTGCCAGCGGGACTAGCGGGTACACCGGGGAGCTGTTTTTT. This sequence encodes CASGTSGYTGELFF.

This clonotype was picked up many times. The chain uses TRBV25-1 and TRBJ2-1; D might be TRBD1 or TRBD2, each matching 5 bases. The V and J ends lost 6 bases and 2 bases respectively, with 11 bases between them. The CDR3 has 14 residues. Germline V lookup: CDR1 MGHDK, CDR2 SYGVNS. Here the CDR3 reads CASRGGTAYNEQFF. In DNA, the CDR3 is TGTGCCAGCAGGGGTGGGACGGCCTACAATGAGCAGTTCTTC.